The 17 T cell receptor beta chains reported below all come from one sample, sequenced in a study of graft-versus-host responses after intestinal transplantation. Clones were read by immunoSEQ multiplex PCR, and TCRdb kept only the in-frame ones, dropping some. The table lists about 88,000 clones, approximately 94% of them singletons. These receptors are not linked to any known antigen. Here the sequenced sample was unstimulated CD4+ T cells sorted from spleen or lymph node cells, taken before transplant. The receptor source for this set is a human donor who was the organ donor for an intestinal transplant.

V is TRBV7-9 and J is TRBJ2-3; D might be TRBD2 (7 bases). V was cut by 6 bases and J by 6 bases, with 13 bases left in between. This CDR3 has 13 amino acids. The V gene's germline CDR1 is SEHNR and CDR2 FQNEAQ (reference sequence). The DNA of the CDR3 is TGTGCCAGCAGTTCACAGGGAGGGGATACGCAGTATTTT. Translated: CASSSQGGDTQYF.

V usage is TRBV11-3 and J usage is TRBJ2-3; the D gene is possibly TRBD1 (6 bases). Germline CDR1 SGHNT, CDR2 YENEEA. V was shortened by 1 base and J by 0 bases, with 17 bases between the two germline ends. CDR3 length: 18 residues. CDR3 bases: TGTGCCAGCAGCTTAGGGGGGTGGACAGACTCTAGCACAGATACGCAGTATTTT. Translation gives CASSLGGWTDSSTDTQYF.

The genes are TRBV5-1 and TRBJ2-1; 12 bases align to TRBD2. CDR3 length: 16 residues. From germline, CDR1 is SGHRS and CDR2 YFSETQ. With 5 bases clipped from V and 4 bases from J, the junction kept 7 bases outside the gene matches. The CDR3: CASRTGTSGPYNEQFF. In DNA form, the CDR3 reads TGCGCCAGCAGAACCGGGACTAGCGGGCCTTACAATGAGCAGTTCTTC.

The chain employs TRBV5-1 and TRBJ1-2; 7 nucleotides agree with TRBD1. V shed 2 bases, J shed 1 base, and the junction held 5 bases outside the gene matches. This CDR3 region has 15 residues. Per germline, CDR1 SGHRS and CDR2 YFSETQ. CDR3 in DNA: TGCGCCAGCAGCTTTCCAGGGGGGGATAACTATGGCTACACCTTC. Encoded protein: CASSFPGGDNYGYTF.

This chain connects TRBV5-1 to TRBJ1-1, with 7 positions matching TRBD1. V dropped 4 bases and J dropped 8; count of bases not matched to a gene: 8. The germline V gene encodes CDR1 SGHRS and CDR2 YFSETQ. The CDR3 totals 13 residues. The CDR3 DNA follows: TGCGCCAGCAGCCCGACAGGGACCGGGGAAGCTTTCTTT. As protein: CASSPTGTGEAFF.

CDR3 DNA: TGTGCCTCCCGCCTTAAGGCAAATGAAAAACTGTTTTTT. As protein: CASRLKANEKLFF. The rearrangement uses TRBV10-3 and TRBJ1-4; D unresolved. V was trimmed by 11 bases and J by 5 bases, leaving 15 bases between them. Germline CDR1 ENHRY, CDR2 SYGVKD. CDR3 length: 13 amino acids.

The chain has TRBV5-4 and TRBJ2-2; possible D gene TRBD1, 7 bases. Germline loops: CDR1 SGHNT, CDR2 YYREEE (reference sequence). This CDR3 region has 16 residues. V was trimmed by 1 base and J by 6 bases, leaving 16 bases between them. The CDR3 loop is CASSLMEGAQAGELFF. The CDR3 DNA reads TGTGCCAGCAGCTTGATGGAGGGGGCGCAGGCCGGGGAGCTGTTTTTT.

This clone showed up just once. The CDR3: CAISGNGTGANSPLHF. For the CDR3, the DNA is TGTGCCATCAGTGGAAACGGAACAGGCGCCAATTCACCCCTCCACTTT. J is TRBJ1-6 and V is TRBV10-3; D possibly corresponds to TRBD1 (5 bases). The CDR3 is made up of 16 amino acids. The germline gives CDR1 ENHRY, CDR2 SYGVKD. Trimming pared 4 bases from V and 7 bases from J, leaving 17 bases between.

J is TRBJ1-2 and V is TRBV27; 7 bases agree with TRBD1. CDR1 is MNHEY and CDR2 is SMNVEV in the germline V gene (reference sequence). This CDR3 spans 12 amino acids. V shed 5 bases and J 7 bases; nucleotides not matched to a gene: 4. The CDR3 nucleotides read TGTGCCAGCAGTGACAGGGTTGGTGGCTACACCTTC. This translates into CASSDRVGGYTF.

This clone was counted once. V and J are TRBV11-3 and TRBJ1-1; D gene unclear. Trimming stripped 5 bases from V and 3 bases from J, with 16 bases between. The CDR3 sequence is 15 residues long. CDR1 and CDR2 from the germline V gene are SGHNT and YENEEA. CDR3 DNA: TGTGCCAGCAGCCCCGCACTGAGAAGGGACACTGAAGCTTTCTTT. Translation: CASSPALRRDTEAFF.

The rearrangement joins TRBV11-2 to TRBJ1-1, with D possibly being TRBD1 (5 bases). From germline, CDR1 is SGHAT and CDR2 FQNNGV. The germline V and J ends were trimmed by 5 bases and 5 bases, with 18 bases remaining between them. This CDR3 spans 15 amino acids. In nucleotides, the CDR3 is TGTGCCAGCAGCCCTAATGGAGGGGTTGGGACTGAAGCTTTCTTT. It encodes CASSPNGGVGTEAFF.

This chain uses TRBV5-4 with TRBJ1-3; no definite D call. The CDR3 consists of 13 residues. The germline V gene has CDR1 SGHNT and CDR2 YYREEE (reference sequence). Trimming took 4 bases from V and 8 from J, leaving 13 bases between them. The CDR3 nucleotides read TGTGCCAGCAGCAGGTTCCTGGGAGACACCATATATTTT. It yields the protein CASSRFLGDTIYF. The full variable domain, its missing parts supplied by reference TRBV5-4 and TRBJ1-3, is ETGVTQSPTHLIKTRGQQVTLRCSSQSGHNTVSWYQQALGQGPQFIFQYYREEENGRGNFPPRFSGLQFPNYSSELNVNALELDDSALYLCASSRFLGDTIYFGEGSWLTVV.

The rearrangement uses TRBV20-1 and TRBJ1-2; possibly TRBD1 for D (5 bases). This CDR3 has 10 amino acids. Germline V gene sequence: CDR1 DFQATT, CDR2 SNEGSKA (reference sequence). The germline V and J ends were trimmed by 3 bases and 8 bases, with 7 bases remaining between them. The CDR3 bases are TGCAGTGCTAGCCGGACAGGCTACACCTTC. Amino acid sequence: CSASRTGYTF.

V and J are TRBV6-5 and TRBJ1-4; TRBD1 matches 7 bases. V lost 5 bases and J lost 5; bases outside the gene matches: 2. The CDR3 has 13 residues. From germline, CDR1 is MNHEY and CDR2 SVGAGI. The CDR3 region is CASSRTGNEKLFF. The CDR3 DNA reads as TGTGCCAGCAGTAGGACAGGAAATGAAAAACTGTTTTTT.

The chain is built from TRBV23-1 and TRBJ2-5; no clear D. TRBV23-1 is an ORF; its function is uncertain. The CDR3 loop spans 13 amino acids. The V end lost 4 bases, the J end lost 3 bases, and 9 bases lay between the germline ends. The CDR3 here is CASSLPFKETQYF. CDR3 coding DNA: TGCGCCAGCAGTCTTCCGTTTAAAGAGACCCAGTACTTC.

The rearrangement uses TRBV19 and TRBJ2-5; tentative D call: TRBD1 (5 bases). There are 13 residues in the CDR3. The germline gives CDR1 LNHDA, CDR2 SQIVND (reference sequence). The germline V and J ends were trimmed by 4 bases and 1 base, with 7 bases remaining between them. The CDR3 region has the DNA TGTGCCAGTAGTACAGGGTCCCAAGAGACCCAGTACTTC. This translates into CASSTGSQETQYF.

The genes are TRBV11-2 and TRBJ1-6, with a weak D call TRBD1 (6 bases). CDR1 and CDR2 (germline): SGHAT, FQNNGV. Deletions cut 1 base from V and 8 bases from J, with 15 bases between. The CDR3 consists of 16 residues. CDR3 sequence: CASSLGGAGVHSPLHF. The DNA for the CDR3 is TGTGCCAGCAGCTTAGGGGGGGCAGGGGTCCATTCACCCCTCCACTTT. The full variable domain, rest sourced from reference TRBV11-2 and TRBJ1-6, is EAGVAQSPRYKIIEKRQSVAFWCNPISGHATLYWYQQILGQGPKLLIQFQNNGVVDDSQLPKDRFSAERLKGVDSTLKIQPAKLEDSAVYLCASSLGGAGVHSPLHFGNGTRLTVT.